The 7 T cell receptor beta chains below all came from one sample that was sequenced in a study of T cells in Graves' hyperthyroidism and ophthalmopathy. What was amplified from RNA transcripts were TCR beta CDR3 regions. Carried out on the TCR CDR3, a first-round RT-PCR used the HTBI primer set. TCRdb reprocessed the multiplex PCR reads with MiXCR, giving one entry per CDR3 protein. In the table there are 700,000 to 950,000 distinct CDR3 sequences, just over 35% of which are singletons. The specimen was blood. These receptors all stem from a woman aged 40 to 55 with Graves' hyperthyroidism.

The genes are TRBV24-1 and TRBJ2-2; D possibly corresponds to TRBD2 (5 bases). Germline CDR1 is KGHDR and CDR2 is SFDVKD. Between the trimmed V and J ends, which lost 12 bases and 6 bases, there was a span of 16 bases. This CDR3 has 13 residues. The DNA for the CDR3 is TGTGCCTCCTCAATTAGCGAAGCCGGGGAGCTGTTTTTT. It is translated as CASSISEAGELFF.

There are many counts of this clonotype. The rearrangement joins TRBV13 to TRBJ1-3; D gene unclear. The CDR3 runs 14 residues. The V and J ends lost 5 bases and 1 base respectively, with 9 bases between them. Germline V gives CDR1 PRHDT, CDR2 FYEKMQ (reference sequence). The CDR3 DNA reads as TGTGCCAGCAGCCCAGCGGGATCTGGAAACACCATATATTTT. Encoded protein: CASSPAGSGNTIYF.

The rearrangement joins TRBV6-1 to TRBJ2-7, with 8 bases identical to TRBD1. CDR3 length equals 14 residues. J gave up 4 bases and V 5 bases, and 7 bases lay outside the gene matches. Per the germline V gene, CDR1 is MNHNS and CDR2 is SASEGT. CDR3 nucleotides: TGTGCCAGCAGTCCAGGGGGCGGTTGGTACGAGCAGTACTTC. The encoded protein is CASSPGGGWYEQYF.

Many counts were recorded for this clonotype. The genes are TRBV24-1 and TRBJ1-1; D is undetermined. Germline CDR1 KGHDR, CDR2 SFDVKD. V gave up 7 bases and J gave up 0 bases, with 8 bases separating them. The CDR3 length is 13 residues. The CDR3 nucleotides are TGTGCCACCAGCCGAGCTGTGAACACTGAAGCTTTCTTT. This codes for CATSRAVNTEAFF.

The chain recombines TRBV10-3 with TRBJ1-1, with a possible D match to TRBD1 (5 bases). Trimming stripped 4 bases from V and 1 base from J, with 10 bases between. CDR3 length: 14 amino acids. The V gene's germline CDR1 is ENHRY and CDR2 SYGVKD. The CDR3 DNA follows: TGTGCCATCAGTGGGGGACTGCAGAACACTGAAGCTTTCTTT. Translating gives CAISGGLQNTEAFF.

This chain links TRBV20-1 with TRBJ1-5; no reliable D call. The CDR3 sequence is 16 residues long. Germline values: CDR1 DFQATT, CDR2 SNEGSKA (reference sequence). Trimming cost V 0 bases and J 4 bases, with 16 bases left between them. The DNA for the CDR3 is TGCAGTGCTAGAGAATCCAATACGAGACCTAATCAGCCCCAGCATTTT. Its translation is CSARESNTRPNQPQHF.

The table lists this clonotype with a few counts. The junction differs from germline at one of its ends, possibly a read error. This chain links TRBV10-3 with TRBJ2-6, with D hard to call. Germline CDR1 is ENHRY and CDR2 is SYGVKD. This CDR3 is 17 amino acids long. CDR3 protein: CASSYLFMGTGANVLTF. In DNA, the CDR3 is TGTGCCAGCAGTTACCTATTCATGGGAACTGGGGCCAACGTCCTGACTTTC.